The clone carrying this T cell receptor (beta chain) was observed a single time. Antigen unknown. This specimen comes from a study of Ad26.COV2.S vaccination and SARS-CoV-2 variants. Study outcomes and limitations: Total T cell responses may have been underestimated by the TCR breadth and depth analyses. CD8+ and CD4+ T cells specific for spike reportedly responded with substantial breadth after vaccination. Non-spike TCR breadth did not differ much between vaccine and placebo recipients. It was vaccine recipients, not placebo recipients, who had the higher spike-specific TCR breadth.

The ends were cut back, 8 bases at V and 6 bases at J, with 10 bases in the middle. Germline values: CDR1 MNHEY, CDR2 SVGAGI. This CDR3 comprises 11 residues. The protocol was immunoSEQ multiplex PCR, while the TCRdb copy is restricted to in-frame clones and leaves out a portion. Found here are over 110,000 clones, approximately 90% of them singletons; the top ten hold 5%. The chain joins TRBV6-5 to TRBJ1-1; unclear D gene. Sample: peripheral blood, taken after recovery from COVID-19. The sequence came from a human donor who had recovered from COVID-19. This chain's CDR3 is CASSQGSEAFF. CDR3 in DNA: TGTGCCAGCTCACAAGGATCTGAAGCTTTCTTT.